These 16 T cell receptor beta chains were sequenced from one sample in a study of human T cells and chemical hapten exposure. Described time point: pre-sensitization, week 0. Specified treatment: therapeutic diphenylcyclopropenone sensitization with weekly scalp DPC. One entry per CDR3 protein, called by TCRdb with MiXCR from the RACE reads. This table holds approximately 52,000 distinct CDR3 sequences, roughly a tenth found once. This specimen consisted of whole blood, obtained in connection with sensitization to the hapten diphenylcyclopropenone (DPC). These receptors were obtained from a woman aged 40 to 49 with alopecia areata. Some clones in this sample may be carry-over from other donors' samples.

The gene calls are TRBV18 and TRBJ2-7; 9 bases fit TRBD1. The CDR3 has 15 amino acids. Germline V gene lookup returns CDR1 KGHSH and CDR2 LQKENI. With V trimmed by 4 bases and J by 2 bases, 6 bases remained unmatched. The CDR3 is CASSRGTGFAYEQYF. The CDR3 DNA is TGTGCCAGCTCACGCGGGACAGGGTTCGCCTACGAGCAGTACTTC.

This clonotype has more than one count but fewer than ten. The J gene is TRBJ1-4, the V gene TRBV28; D uncertain. The CDR3 totals 14 residues. V dropped 4 bases and J dropped 0 bases, with 6 bases sitting between them. CDR1 is MDHEN and CDR2 is SYDVKM in the germline V gene. CDR3: CASSSGATNEKLFF. The DNA for the CDR3 is TGTGCCAGCAGTTCGGGTGCAACTAATGAAAAACTGTTTTTT. The full variable domain, rest sourced from reference TRBV28 and TRBJ1-4, is DVKVTQSSRYLVKRTGEKVFLECVQDMDHENMFWYRQDPGLGLRLIYFSYDVKMKEKGDIPEGYSVSREKKERFSLILESASTNQTSMYLCASSSGATNEKLFFGSGTQLSVL.

The sample holds many counts of this clonotype. This chain uses TRBV2 with TRBJ2-3, with a tentative D call TRBD2 (5 bases). The V and J ends lost 4 bases and 3 bases respectively, with 14 bases between them. The CDR3 is 15 residues long. Germline CDR1 reads SNHLY; CDR2 reads FYNNEI. The CDR3 sequence is CASSGMGRRTDTQYF. In DNA, the CDR3 is TGTGCCAGCAGTGGGATGGGCAGGAGGACAGATACGCAGTATTTT.

This clonotype has at least ten counts. V and J are TRBV12-3 or TRBV12-4 and TRBJ1-2; the match to TRBD1 covers 8 bases. The CDR3 is 13 residues long. Trimming removed 3 bases from V and 6 bases from J; junction bases left unmatched: 3. CDR3 loop: CASSFGTGHGYTF. CDR3 nucleotides: TGTGCCAGCAGTTTTGGGACAGGTCATGGCTACACCTTC.

The CDR3 sequence: CASSHILRATGNTIYF. In DNA form, the CDR3 reads TGTGCCAGCAGCCACATTCTCAGGGCTACTGGAAACACCATATATTTT. The J gene is TRBJ1-3, the V gene TRBV7-9; a possible D gene is TRBD1 (5 bases). The CDR3 totals 16 residues. The V end was cut by 5 bases, the J end by 2 bases, with 16 bases between. Germline CDR1 is SEHNR and CDR2 is FQNEAQ (reference sequence).

As for this clonotype: A junction boundary mismatches the germline segment, possibly from a read error. The genes are TRBV28 and TRBJ2-1; 9 bases map to TRBD1. The CDR3 is 15 amino acids. Germline CDR1 and CDR2: MDHEN and SYDVKM. CDR3 DNA sequence: TGTGTCAGCAGTGCCGGGACAGGGAACTACAATGAGCAGTTCTTC. Translation: CVSSAGTGNYNEQFF.

This clonotype was observed a few times. The genes are TRBV4-3 and TRBJ2-2, with D possibly being TRBD2 (5 bases). The V gene lost 0 bases and the J gene lost 3 bases, with 14 bases spanning the gap. The germline gives CDR1 LGHNA, CDR2 YSLEER. This CDR3 has 17 amino acids. CDR3 loop: CASSQDRGRTYTGELFF. CDR3 coding DNA: TGCGCCAGCAGCCAAGATCGCGGCAGGACTTACACCGGGGAGCTGTTTTTT.

This clonotype was seen more than once but under ten times. The rearrangement joins TRBV4-2 to TRBJ1-2; maybe TRBD1 (6 bases). This CDR3 has 16 residues. The germline gives CDR1 LGHNA, CDR2 YNFKEQ. Trimming left V 1 base short and J 1 base short, with 13 bases between. The CDR3 bases are TGTGCCAGCAGCCAAGGGCAGGGCAGGGGTAACTATGGCTACACCTTC. Amino acid sequence: CASSQGQGRGNYGYTF.

This clonotype was seen more than once but under ten times. J is TRBJ2-3 and V is TRBV27; TRBD2 matches 8 bases. Trimming removed 2 bases from V and 4 bases from J; junction bases left unmatched: 5. The germline V gene encodes CDR1 MNHEY and CDR2 SMNVEV (reference sequence). CDR3 length equals 15 residues. This CDR3 is CASSLPGGPPDTQYF. The DNA of the CDR3 is TGTGCCAGCAGTTTACCGGGGGGGCCGCCAGATACGCAGTATTTT.

This clonotype was detected only a few times. The V gene is TRBV7-3, the J gene TRBJ2-1; 14 nucleotides align to TRBD2. The CDR3 spans 14 residues. CDR1 is SGHTA and CDR2 is FQGTGA in the germline V gene. The V gene end was trimmed by 5 bases and the J gene end by 8 bases; junction bases not matched to a gene: 2. DNA of the CDR3: TGTGCCAGCAGCCCGGGACTAGCGGGGGATGAGCAGTTCTTC. Translation: CASSPGLAGDEQFF.

The chain is built from TRBV11-3 and TRBJ2-3; D possibly corresponds to TRBD1 (6 bases). Germline V gives CDR1 SGHNT, CDR2 YENEEA. V lost 0 bases and J lost 3, with 10 bases in between. This CDR3 has 15 residues. The CDR3 sequence: CASSLEGGLTDTQYF. The CDR3 DNA sequence: TGTGCCAGCAGCTTAGAAGGGGGTCTGACAGATACGCAGTATTTT.

This clonotype was counted a few times. J is TRBJ2-2 and V is TRBV7-7; D is uncertain. V lost 4 bases, J lost 1 base, and 4 bases lay in between. Germline-derived CDR1 and CDR2 are SSHAT and FNYEAQ (reference sequence). The CDR3 spans 13 residues. Here the CDR3 DNA reads TGTGCCAGCAGCTACGAGAACACCGGGGAGCTGTTTTTT. This gives the protein CASSYENTGELFF.

The chain uses TRBV7-8 and TRBJ1-1, with 8 nucleotides matching TRBD1. Losses at the gene ends were 0 bases for V and 8 bases for J; bases not matched to a gene: 5. The germline V gene encodes CDR1 SGHVS and CDR2 FQNEAQ. This CDR3 is built from 14 residues. This CDR3 reads CASSLAPRQGEAFF. DNA for the CDR3: TGTGCCAGCAGCTTAGCCCCAAGACAGGGGGAAGCTTTCTTT.

The chain links TRBV28 to TRBJ1-3; D is possibly TRBD1 (6 bases). Germline V gene sequence: CDR1 MDHEN, CDR2 SYDVKM. V dropped 3 bases and J dropped 0 bases, with 9 bases sitting between them. CDR3 size: 15 residues. CDR3 nucleotides: TGTGCCAGCAGTTTGGAGACAGGCTCTGGAAACACCATATATTTT. This encodes CASSLETGSGNTIYF.

This clonotype occurred many times. This chain joins TRBV30 and TRBJ1-2, with 9 bases that match TRBD1. Germline V gives CDR1 GTSNPN, CDR2 SVGIG (reference sequence). V shed 0 bases, J shed 3 bases, and the junction held 8 bases outside the gene matches. CDR3 length: 16 residues. The CDR3: CAWSVKTGGWDYGYTF. In DNA form, the CDR3 reads TGTGCCTGGAGTGTGAAAACAGGGGGCTGGGACTATGGCTACACCTTC.

The sample holds many counts of this clonotype. This sequence joins TRBV5-1 and TRBJ2-7; the D gene is possibly TRBD1 (5 bases). Germline V gene sequence: CDR1 SGHRS, CDR2 YFSETQ. This CDR3 spans 14 amino acids. The V end lost 5 bases, the J end lost 3 bases, and 15 bases lay between the germline ends. DNA for the CDR3: TGCGCCAGCAGTGCTTTTGGCAGGGACTACGAGCAGTACTTC. It specifies CASSAFGRDYEQYF.